The text below deals with one TCR beta chain. Per the original methods: Reference gene primers were amplified, and this amplification served to estimate nucleated cell counts. The table came from immunoSEQ multiplex PCR; TCRdb's copy has only in-frame clones and leaves some out. V, J and clone size reflect that table, while D and trimming were determined from the DNA. The sample has roughly 200,000 clones, about 86% seen once. This sample was taken from a study of blood T cell repertoires in COVID-19. Study background: Samples taken during acute and convalescent COVID-19 were collected in the United States, Italy and Spain. Sources were T cells, B-cell-depleted T cells, or PBMCs; the material itself was cDNA or gDNA.

The sample consisted of peripheral blood. The origin of this receptor is a man in his sixties who had recovered from COVID-19.

This chain's CDR3 is CATSRELQGANVKYTF. The CDR3 coding sequence is TGTGCCACCAGCAGAGAACTACAGGGGGCCAATGTAAAGTACACCTTC. V usage is TRBV15 and J usage is TRBJ1-2; 9 nucleotides agree with TRBD1. V lost 0 bases, J lost 11 bases, and 13 bases stayed unmatched. The CDR3 consists of 16 residues. CDR1 and CDR2 (germline): LNHNV, YYDKDF (reference sequence).